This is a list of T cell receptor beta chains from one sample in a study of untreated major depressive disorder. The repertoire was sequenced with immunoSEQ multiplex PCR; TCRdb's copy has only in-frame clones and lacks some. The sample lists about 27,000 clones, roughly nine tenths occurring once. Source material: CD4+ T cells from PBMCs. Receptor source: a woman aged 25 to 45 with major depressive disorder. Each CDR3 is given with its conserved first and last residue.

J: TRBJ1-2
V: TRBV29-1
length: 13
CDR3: CSARMTGNYGYTF

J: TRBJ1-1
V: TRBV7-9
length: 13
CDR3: CASSLQVISEAFF

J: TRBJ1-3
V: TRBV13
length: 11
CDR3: CASSIGNTIYF

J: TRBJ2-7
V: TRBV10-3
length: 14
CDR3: CAISGSGSGYEQYF

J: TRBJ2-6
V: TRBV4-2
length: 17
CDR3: CASSRPDSRSGANVLTF

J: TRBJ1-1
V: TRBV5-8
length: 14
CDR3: CASSLDLRGTEAFF

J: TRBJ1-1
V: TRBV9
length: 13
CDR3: CASSVRPNTEAFF

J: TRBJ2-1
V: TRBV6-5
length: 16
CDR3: CASSYSGRGTGNEQFF

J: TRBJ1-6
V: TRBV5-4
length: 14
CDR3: CASSEGRQNSPLHF

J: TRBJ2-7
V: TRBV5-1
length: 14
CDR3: CASTADRPNLEQYF

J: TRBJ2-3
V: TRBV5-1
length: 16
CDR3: CASSLAAATNPDTQYF

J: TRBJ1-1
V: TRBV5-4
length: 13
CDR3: CASSYLVGTEAFF

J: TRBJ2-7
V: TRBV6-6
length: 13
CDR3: CASRNEGSYEQYF

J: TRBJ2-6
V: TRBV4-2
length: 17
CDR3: CASSQVGGAVGANVLTF

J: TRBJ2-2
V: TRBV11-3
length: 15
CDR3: CASSRRDSFPGELFF

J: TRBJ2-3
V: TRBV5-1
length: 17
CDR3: CASSPGTAGGVTDTQYF

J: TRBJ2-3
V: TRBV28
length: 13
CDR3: CASSEPSTDTQYF

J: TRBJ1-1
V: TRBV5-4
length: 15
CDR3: CASSLAPAGSAEAFF

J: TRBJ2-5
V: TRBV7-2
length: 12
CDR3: CASSSQKETQYF

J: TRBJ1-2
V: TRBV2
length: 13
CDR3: CASSEMAGYGYTF

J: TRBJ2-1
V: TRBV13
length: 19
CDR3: CASSPPLPGLAGAYNEQFF

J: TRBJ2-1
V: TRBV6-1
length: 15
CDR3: CASSLQGWGYNEQFF

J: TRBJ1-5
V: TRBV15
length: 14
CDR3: CATSRDYPVQPQHF

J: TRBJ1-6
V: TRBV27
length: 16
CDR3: CASRPYGDRGNSPLHF

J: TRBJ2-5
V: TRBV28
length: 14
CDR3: CASTQAPLQETQYF

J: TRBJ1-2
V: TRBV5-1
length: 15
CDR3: CASSLEGQGNYGYTF

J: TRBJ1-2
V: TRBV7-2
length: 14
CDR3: CASSLAGQNYGYTF

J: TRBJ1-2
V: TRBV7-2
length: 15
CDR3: CASSLGGISGGADTF

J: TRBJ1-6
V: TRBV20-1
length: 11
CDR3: CSARDVGPLHF

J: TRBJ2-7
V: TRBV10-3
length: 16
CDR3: CASADILPGFSYEQYF

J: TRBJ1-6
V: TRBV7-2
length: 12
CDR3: CASGQYNSPLHF

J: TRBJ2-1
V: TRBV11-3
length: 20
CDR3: CASSLGSWLAGVSSYNEQFF

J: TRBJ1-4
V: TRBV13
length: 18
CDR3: CASSLVPHQGPTNEKLFF

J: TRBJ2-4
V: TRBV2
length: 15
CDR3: CASSKTSVTKNIQYF

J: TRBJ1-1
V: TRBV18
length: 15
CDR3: CASSSIPGSNTEAFF

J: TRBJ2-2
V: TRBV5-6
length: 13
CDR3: CASSSVGVGELFF

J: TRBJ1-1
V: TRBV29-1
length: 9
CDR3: CSVDGEAFF

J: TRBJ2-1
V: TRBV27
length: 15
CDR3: CASSFRPTRYNEQFF

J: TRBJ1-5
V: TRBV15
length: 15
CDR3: CATSRDRGSNQPQHF

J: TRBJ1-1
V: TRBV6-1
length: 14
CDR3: CASSRDRKNTEAFF

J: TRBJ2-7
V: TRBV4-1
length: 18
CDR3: CASSQDKAGVGNSYEQYF

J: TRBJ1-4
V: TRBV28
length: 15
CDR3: CASSSSGTGHEKLFF

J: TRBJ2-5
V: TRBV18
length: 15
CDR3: CASSPSGGLQETQYF

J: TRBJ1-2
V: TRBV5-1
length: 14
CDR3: CASSIAGINYGYTF

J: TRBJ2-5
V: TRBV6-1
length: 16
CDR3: CASSEILAGGKETQYF